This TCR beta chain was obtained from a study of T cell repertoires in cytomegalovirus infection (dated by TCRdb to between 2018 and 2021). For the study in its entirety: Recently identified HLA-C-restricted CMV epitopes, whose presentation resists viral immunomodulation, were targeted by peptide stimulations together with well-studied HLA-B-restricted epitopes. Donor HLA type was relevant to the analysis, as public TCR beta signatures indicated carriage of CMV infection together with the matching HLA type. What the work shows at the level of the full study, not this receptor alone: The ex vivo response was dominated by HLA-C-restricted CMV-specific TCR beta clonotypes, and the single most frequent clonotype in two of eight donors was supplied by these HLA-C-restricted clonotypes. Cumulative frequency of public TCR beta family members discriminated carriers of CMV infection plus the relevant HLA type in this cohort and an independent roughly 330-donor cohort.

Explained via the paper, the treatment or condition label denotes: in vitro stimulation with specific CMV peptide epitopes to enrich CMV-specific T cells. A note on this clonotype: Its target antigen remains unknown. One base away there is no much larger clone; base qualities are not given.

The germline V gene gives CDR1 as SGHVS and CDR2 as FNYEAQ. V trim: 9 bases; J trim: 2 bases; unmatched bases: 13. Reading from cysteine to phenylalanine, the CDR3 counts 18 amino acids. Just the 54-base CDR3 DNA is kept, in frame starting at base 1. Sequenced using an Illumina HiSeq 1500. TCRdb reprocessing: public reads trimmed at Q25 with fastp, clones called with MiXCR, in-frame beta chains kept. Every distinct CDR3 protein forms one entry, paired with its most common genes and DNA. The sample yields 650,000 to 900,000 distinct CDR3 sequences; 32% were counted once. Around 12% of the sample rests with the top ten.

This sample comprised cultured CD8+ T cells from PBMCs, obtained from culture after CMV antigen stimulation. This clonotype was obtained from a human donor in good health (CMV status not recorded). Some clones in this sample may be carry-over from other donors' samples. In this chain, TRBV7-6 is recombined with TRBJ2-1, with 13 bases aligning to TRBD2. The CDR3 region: CASFFPPTSGGTYNEQFF. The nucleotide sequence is TGTGCCAGTTTTTTTCCCCCGACTAGCGGGGGGACCTACAATGAGCAGTTCTTC.